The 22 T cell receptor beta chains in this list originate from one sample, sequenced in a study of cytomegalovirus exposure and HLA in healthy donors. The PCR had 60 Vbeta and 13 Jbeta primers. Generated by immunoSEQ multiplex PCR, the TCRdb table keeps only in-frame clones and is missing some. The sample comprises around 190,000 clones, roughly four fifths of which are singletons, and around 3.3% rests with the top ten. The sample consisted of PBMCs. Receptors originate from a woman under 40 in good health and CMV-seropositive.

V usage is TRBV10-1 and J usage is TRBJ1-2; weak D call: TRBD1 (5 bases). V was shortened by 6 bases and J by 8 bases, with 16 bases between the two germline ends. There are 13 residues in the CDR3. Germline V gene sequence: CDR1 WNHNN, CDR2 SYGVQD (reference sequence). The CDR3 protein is CASSPARVGGYTF. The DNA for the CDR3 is TGCGCCAGCAGCCCGGCCAGGGTAGGGGGCTACACCTTC.

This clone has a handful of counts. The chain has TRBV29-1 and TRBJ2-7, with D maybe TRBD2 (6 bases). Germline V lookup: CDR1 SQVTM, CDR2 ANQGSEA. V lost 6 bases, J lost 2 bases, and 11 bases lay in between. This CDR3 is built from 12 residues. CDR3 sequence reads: CSVRGTAYEQYF. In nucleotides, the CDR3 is TGCAGCGTCCGCGGGACGGCCTACGAGCAGTACTTC.

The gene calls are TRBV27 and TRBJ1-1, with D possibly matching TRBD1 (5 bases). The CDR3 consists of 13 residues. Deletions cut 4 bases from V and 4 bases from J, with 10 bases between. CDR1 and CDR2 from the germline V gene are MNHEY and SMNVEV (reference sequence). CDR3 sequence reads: CASSYSGFTEAFF. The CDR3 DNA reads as TGTGCCAGCAGTTATTCAGGGTTCACTGAAGCTTTCTTT.

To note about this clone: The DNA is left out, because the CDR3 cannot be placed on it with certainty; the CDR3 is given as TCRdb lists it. The CDR3 protein is CASSENMFGSGSHEQFF. The chain links TRBV6-1 to TRBJ2-1; the table names TRBD2, a call not compared with the DNA. The CDR3 numbers 17 amino acids, ends counted. Germline V lookup: CDR1 MNHNS, CDR2 SASEGT.

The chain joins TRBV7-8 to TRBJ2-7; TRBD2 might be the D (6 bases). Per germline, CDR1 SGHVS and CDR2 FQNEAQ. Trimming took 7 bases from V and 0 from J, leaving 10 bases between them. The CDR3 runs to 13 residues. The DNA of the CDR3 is TGTGCCAGCAATCGGGAGAGCTCCTACGAGCAGTACTTC. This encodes CASNRESSYEQYF.

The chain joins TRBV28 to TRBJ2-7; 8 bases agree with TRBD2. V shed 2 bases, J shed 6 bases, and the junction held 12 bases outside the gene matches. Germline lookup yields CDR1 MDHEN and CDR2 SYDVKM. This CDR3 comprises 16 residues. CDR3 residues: CASSLPRPGGAGEQYF. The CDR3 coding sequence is TGTGCCAGCAGTTTACCCCGGCCGGGGGGGGCCGGCGAGCAGTACTTC. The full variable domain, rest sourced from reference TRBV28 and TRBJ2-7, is DVKVTQSSRYLVKRTGEKVFLECVQDMDHENMFWYRQDPGLGLRLIYFSYDVKMKEKGDIPEGYSVSREKKERFSLILESASTNQTSMYLCASSLPRPGGAGEQYFGPGTRLTVT.

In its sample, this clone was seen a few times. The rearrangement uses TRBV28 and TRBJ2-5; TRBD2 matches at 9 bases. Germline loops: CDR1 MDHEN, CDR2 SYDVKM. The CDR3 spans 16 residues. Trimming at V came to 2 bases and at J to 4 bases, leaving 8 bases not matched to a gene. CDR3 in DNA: TGTGCCAGCAGTTTAGGGGCTAGCGGGATAGGAGAGACCCAGTACTTC. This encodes CASSLGASGIGETQYF.

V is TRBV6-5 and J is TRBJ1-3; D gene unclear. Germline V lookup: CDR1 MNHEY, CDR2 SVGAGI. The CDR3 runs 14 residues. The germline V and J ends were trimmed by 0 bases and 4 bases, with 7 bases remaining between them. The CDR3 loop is CASSYSEQGNTIYF. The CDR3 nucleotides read TGTGCCAGCAGTTACTCGGAGCAGGGAAACACCATATATTTT.

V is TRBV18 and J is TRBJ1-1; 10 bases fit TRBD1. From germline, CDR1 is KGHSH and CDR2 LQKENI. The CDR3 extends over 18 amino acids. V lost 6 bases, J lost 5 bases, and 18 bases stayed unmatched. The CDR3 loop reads CASSELTGTGARSTEAFF. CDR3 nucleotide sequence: TGTGCCAGCTCCGAACTGACCGGGACAGGGGCGCGAAGTACTGAAGCTTTCTTT.

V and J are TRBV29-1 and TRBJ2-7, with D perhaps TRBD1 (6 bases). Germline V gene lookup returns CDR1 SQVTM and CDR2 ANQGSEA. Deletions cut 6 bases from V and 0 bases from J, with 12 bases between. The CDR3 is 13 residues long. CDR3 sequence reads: CSVTGHGSYEQYF. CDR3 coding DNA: TGCAGCGTCACGGGACATGGCTCCTACGAGCAGTACTTC.

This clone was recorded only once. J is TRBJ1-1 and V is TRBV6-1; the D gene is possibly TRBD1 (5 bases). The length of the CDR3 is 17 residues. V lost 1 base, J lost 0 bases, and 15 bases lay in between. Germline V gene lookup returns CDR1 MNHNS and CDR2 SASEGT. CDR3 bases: TGTGCCAGCAGTGAAGGTACGAGGGGAGGAATGAACACTGAAGCTTTCTTT. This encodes CASSEGTRGGMNTEAFF.

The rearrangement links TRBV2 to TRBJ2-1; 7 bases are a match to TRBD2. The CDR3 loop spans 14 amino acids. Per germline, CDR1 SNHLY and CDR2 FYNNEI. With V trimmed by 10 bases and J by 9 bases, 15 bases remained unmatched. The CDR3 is CATPGGFGESEQFF. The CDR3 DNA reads TGTGCCACCCCGGGGGGTTTCGGTGAAAGTGAGCAGTTCTTC.

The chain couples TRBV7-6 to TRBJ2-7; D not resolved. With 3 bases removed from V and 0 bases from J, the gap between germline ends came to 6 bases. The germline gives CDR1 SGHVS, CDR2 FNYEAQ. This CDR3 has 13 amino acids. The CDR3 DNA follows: TGTGCCAGCAGCTTCACAGCCTCCTACGAGCAGTACTTC. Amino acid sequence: CASSFTASYEQYF.

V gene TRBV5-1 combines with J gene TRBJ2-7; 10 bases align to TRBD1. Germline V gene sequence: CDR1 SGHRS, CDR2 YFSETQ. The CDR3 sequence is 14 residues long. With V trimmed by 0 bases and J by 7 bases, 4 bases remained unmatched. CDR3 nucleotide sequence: TGCGCCAGCAGCTTGGGCAGGACAGGGGGTGAGCAGTACTTC. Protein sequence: CASSLGRTGGEQYF.

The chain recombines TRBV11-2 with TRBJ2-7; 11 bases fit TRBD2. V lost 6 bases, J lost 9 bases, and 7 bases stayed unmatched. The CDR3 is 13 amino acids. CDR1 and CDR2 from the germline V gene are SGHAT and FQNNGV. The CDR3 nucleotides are TGTGCCAGCAGGCAAACTAGCGGGAGTCTGCAGTACTTC. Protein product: CASRQTSGSLQYF.

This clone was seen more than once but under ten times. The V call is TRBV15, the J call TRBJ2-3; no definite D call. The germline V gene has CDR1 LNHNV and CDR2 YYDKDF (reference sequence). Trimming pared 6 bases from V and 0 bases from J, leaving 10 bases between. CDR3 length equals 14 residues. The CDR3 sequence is CATSFRISTDTQYF. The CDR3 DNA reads TGTGCCACCAGTTTCAGGATAAGCACAGATACGCAGTATTTT.

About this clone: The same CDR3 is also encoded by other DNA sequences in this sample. As DNA, the CDR3 is TGTGCCACCAGCAGACTACGACAGAGTAACACTGAAGCTTTCTTT. It translates to CATSRLRQSNTEAFF. V gene TRBV15 combines with J gene TRBJ1-1, with a tentative D call TRBD1 (5 bases). Germline CDR1 and CDR2: LNHNV and YYDKDF (reference sequence). V dropped 2 bases and J dropped 2 bases, with 12 bases sitting between them. The CDR3 totals 15 residues. The full variable domain, in which reference TRBV15 and TRBJ1-1 provide the parts outside the CDR3, is DAMVIQNPRYQVTQFGKPVTLSCSQTLNHNVMYWYQQKSSQAPKLLFHYYDKDFNNEADTPDNFQSRRPNTSFCFLDIRSPGLGDTAMYLCATSRLRQSNTEAFFGQGTRLTVV.

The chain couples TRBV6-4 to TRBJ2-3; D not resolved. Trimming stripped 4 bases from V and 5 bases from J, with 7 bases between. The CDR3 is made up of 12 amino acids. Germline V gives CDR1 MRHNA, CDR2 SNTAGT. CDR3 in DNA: TGTGCCAGCAGTGTTACTGGAGATACGCAGTATTTT. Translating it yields CASSVTGDTQYF.

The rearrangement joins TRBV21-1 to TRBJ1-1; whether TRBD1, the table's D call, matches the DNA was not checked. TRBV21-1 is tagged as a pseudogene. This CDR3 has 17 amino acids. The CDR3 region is CASKECDPGRRLTEAFF. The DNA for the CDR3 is TGTGCCAGCAAGGAATGTGACCCAGGGCGGAGACTCACTGAAGCTTTCTTT.

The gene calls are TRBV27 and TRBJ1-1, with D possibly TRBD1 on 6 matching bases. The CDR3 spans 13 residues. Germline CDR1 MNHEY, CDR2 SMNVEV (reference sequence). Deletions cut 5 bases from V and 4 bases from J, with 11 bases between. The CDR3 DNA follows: TGTGCCAGCAGTATAACAGGGCGCACTGAAGCTTTCTTT. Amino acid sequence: CASSITGRTEAFF.

For the CDR3, the DNA is TGCGCCAGCAGTCGTGGGAGCTCCTACGAGCAGTACTTC. Protein: CASSRGSSYEQYF. The rearrangement links TRBV10-1 to TRBJ2-7, with D possibly being TRBD2 (5 bases). This CDR3 region has 13 residues. The ends were cut back, 5 bases at V and 0 bases at J, with 8 bases in the middle. CDR1 and CDR2 from the germline V gene are WNHNN and SYGVQD (reference sequence).

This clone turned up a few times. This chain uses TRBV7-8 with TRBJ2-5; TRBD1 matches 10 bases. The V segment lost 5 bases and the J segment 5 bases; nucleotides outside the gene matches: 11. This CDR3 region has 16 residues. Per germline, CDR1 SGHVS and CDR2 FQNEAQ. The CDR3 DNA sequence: TGTGCCAGCAGCACTTTCGACAGGGGGCTAAGTGAGACCCAGTACTTC. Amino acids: CASSTFDRGLSETQYF. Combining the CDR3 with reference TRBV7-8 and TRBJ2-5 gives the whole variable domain GAGVSQSPRYKVAKRGQDVALRCDPISGHVSLFWYQQALGQGPEFLTYFQNEAQLDKSGLPSDRFFAERPEGSVSTLKIQRTQQEDSAVYLCASSTFDRGLSETQYFGPGTRLLVL.